This record looks at one T cell receptor beta chain sequence and its context. What it binds is unknown. A clone one base away is much larger, so this may be a read error. Germline V lookup: CDR1 WNHNN, CDR2 SYGVQD (reference sequence). CDR3 length: 14 residues. V was clipped by 3 bases and J by 7 bases; unmatched bases: 3. The record originates from a study of tumor and adjacent non-tumor tissue in lung cancer. General observations from the study: Compared with tumor, normal lung showed significantly lower TCR diversity.

The library came from three nested PCR rounds adapted from ARM-PCR protocols. TCRdb reprocessed the multiplex PCR reads with MiXCR, giving one entry per CDR3 protein. The table includes under 150,000 distinct CDR3 sequences, around three fifths detected once. The template was RNA from unsorted bulk tissue. The sample comprised lung tumor tissue. The chain uses TRBV10-1 and TRBJ2-1, with 10 nucleotides matching TRBD2. This receptor was obtained from a man in his thirties or forties with non-small cell lung cancer. CDR3 coding DNA: TGCGCCAGCAGTGACTCTAGCGGGGGAAATGAGCAGTTCTTC. This encodes CASSDSSGGNEQFF.